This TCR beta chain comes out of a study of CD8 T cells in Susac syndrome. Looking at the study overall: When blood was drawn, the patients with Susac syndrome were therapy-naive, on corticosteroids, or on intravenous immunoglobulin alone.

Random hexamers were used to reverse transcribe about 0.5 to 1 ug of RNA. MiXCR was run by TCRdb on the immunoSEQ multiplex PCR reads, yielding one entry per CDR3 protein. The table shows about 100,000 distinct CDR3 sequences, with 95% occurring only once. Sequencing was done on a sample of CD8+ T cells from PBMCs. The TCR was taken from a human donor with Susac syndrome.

The CDR3 sequence: CASSFAANNPQAFF. The DNA for the CDR3 is TGCGCCAGCAGCTTTGCTGCAAATAACCCACAAGCTTTCTTT. V usage is TRBV5-1 and J usage is TRBJ1-1, with unresolved D. Germline CDR1 is SGHRS and CDR2 is YFSETQ. This CDR3 is 14 amino acids long. Trimming cost V 2 bases and J 9 bases, with 17 bases left between them.